Sequencing of this T cell receptor beta chain was carried out in a study of T cell responses to AZD1222 COVID-19 vaccine. For this clone: Its matching antigen is unknown.

The germline CDR1 and CDR2 sequences are SGHAT and FQNNGV. Trimming left V 5 bases short and J 0 bases short, with 17 bases between. The CDR3 runs to 16 residues. Sequencing used immunoSEQ multiplex PCR; TCRdb keeps in-frame clones, though not all of them. The table lists 140,000 to 150,000 clones, 93% of them singletons. Overall study results and limits: AZD1222 recipients seropositive at baseline numbered only five or six. Possibly, clonal diversity was underestimated; donors were largely white British and included more females. The study found Spike-specific TCR breadth and depth rose after two AZD1222 doses.

The origin of this receptor is an adult who had recovered from COVID-19. The material was peripheral blood, obtained after recovery from COVID-19. This sequence joins TRBV11-2 and TRBJ2-7, with D possibly being TRBD1 or TRBD2 (5 bases each). The CDR3 here is CASSLLGRTSSYEQYF. DNA for the CDR3: TGTGCCAGCAGCCTGTTGGGACGGACCAGCTCCTACGAGCAGTACTTC.